A single T cell receptor beta chain is shown here with its context. Random hexamers primed reverse transcription of roughly 0.45 to 1 ug RNA. Each CDR3 protein gets one entry after TCRdb re-called the immunoSEQ multiplex PCR reads with MiXCR. The profile shows about 150,000 distinct CDR3 sequences, 85% to 95% of them singletons. V dropped 6 bases and J dropped 4; count of bases not matched to a gene: 12. The CDR3 has 17 residues. CDR1 and CDR2 from the germline V gene are MNHEY and SMNVEV (reference sequence). The source of the sample is a study of CD8 T cells in Susac syndrome. The J gene is TRBJ2-7, the V gene TRBV27; 13 positions match TRBD2. This TCR was recovered from a human donor with Susac syndrome. Sequencing used CD8+ T cells from PBMCs. CDR3 loop: CASRSPLRTSGSYEQYF. The DNA of the CDR3 is TGTGCCAGCAGATCGCCACTCCGGACTAGCGGGAGTTACGAGCAGTACTTC.